These T cell receptor beta chains were read from a single sample in a study of T-cell reconstitution after alpha-beta-depleted transplantation in children. TCRdb re-called the PCR reads through MiXCR, storing one row per CDR3 protein. The sample has 550,000 to 600,000 distinct CDR3 sequences, around 23% seen once; the top ten hold roughly 15%. The material sequenced was PBMCs, mostly from graft donor cells, taken 360 days after TCRalphabeta/CD19-depleted stem cell transplant. The receptors originated from a boy younger than two who had a stem cell transplant for acute myeloid leukemia, so the T cells may come from the graft donor. Each CDR3 is given with its conserved first and last residue. Fields, in order: J gene, D gene, clone size, V gene, CDR3 DNA, CDR3 protein. The D gene is left open where the match is weak. Where a row states a size, it is once, few, many or the class of an expanded clone; other rows omit it.

j_call: TRBJ2-3
d_call: TRBD1
clone_size: few
v_call: TRBV28
cdr3_nt: TGTGCCAGCAGGCCTAGGACAGGGTATGCGGATACGCAGTATTTT
cdr3_aa: CASRPRTGYADTQYF

j_call: TRBJ2-5
d_call: TRBD2
clone_size: .
v_call: TRBV4-1
cdr3_nt: TGTGCCAGCGGCCCGGGACTAGCGGGGGGCCAAGAGACCCAGTACTTC
cdr3_aa: CASGPGLAGGQETQYF

j_call: TRBJ1-2
d_call: TRBD1
clone_size: .
v_call: TRBV20-1
cdr3_nt: TGCAGTGCTAGAGCGGACAGGGTTGCCTATGGCTACACCTTC
cdr3_aa: CSARADRVAYGYTF

j_call: TRBJ1-5
d_call: TRBD1
clone_size: few
v_call: TRBV7-2
cdr3_nt: TGTGCCAGCAGCCCGGGACAGCAAAGCAATCAGCCCCAGCATTTT
cdr3_aa: CASSPGQQSNQPQHF

j_call: TRBJ1-1
d_call: TRBD1
clone_size: few
v_call: TRBV7-9
cdr3_nt: TGTGCCAGCAGCTTAGCTAGGGACAGCGAAGCTTTCTTT
cdr3_aa: CASSLARDSEAFF

j_call: TRBJ2-7
d_call: .
clone_size: many
v_call: TRBV7-6
cdr3_nt: TGTGCCAGCAGCTTATTCCGGGAAGGGTTCGACGAGCAGTACTTC
cdr3_aa: CASSLFREGFDEQYF

j_call: TRBJ2-1
d_call: .
clone_size: .
v_call: TRBV6-1
cdr3_nt: TGTGCCACTGGCCGGGGGCCAGCCTACAATGAGCAGTTCTTC
cdr3_aa: CATGRGPAYNEQFF

j_call: TRBJ2-1
d_call: .
clone_size: many
v_call: TRBV6-1
cdr3_nt: TGTGCCAGCAGTCCGGACAGTCAAAGGGGGCAGTTCTTC
cdr3_aa: CASSPDSQRGQFF

j_call: TRBJ2-7
d_call: .
clone_size: few
v_call: TRBV5-1
cdr3_nt: TGCGCCAGCAGCTTGGTGTCGGGACACATCTACGAGCAGTACTTC
cdr3_aa: CASSLVSGHIYEQYF

j_call: TRBJ2-1
d_call: .
clone_size: many
v_call: TRBV5-1
cdr3_nt: TGCGCCAGCAGCTCCGGGACGGCCTCCTACAATGAGCAGTTCTTC
cdr3_aa: CASSSGTASYNEQFF

j_call: TRBJ1-4
d_call: .
clone_size: many
v_call: TRBV15
cdr3_nt: TGTGCCACCAGCAGAGCAAGGGGCGAAAAACTGTTTTTT
cdr3_aa: CATSRARGEKLFF

j_call: TRBJ2-7
d_call: TRBD2
clone_size: .
v_call: TRBV27
cdr3_nt: TGTGCCAGCAGTTCCTCTAGCGGGGGGGACTACGAGCAGTACTTC
cdr3_aa: CASSSSSGGDYEQYF

j_call: TRBJ2-3
d_call: .
clone_size: many
v_call: TRBV11-2
cdr3_nt: TGTGCCAGCAGCTTAAACCGGGGCGAGACAGATACGCAGTATTTT
cdr3_aa: CASSLNRGETDTQYF

j_call: TRBJ1-2
d_call: TRBD1
clone_size: many
v_call: TRBV20-1
cdr3_nt: TGCAGTGCTAGGGGGACAGGGGGCGACTATGGCTACACCTTC
cdr3_aa: CSARGTGGDYGYTF

j_call: TRBJ2-4
d_call: .
clone_size: few
v_call: TRBV6-6
cdr3_nt: TGTGCCAGCAGTTATGAAGTGGCGGTTCAGTACTTC
cdr3_aa: CASSYEVAVQYF

j_call: TRBJ2-7
d_call: .
clone_size: many
v_call: TRBV20-1
cdr3_nt: TGCAGTGCTAGAGATTCAGGTGGCTACGAGCAGTACTTC
cdr3_aa: CSARDSGGYEQYF

j_call: TRBJ2-1
d_call: TRBD2
clone_size: .
v_call: TRBV6-1
cdr3_nt: TGTGCCAGCAGTGAAGATATAGCGGGGGAGCAGTTCTTC
cdr3_aa: CASSEDIAGEQFF

j_call: TRBJ2-1
d_call: .
clone_size: .
v_call: TRBV5-6
cdr3_nt: TGTGCCAGCAGCTTGGCCGCAGGGATGAGTGAGCAGTTCTTC
cdr3_aa: CASSLAAGMSEQFF

j_call: TRBJ2-3
d_call: .
clone_size: .
v_call: TRBV4-3
cdr3_nt: TGCGCCAGCAGCCGTCTAGGGGTTAGCACAGATACGCAGTATTTT
cdr3_aa: CASSRLGVSTDTQYF

j_call: TRBJ2-1
d_call: .
clone_size: many
v_call: TRBV12-3/TRBV12-4
cdr3_nt: TGTGCCAGCAGTCCAACAGGTTTTGAGCAGTTCTTC
cdr3_aa: CASSPTGFEQFF

j_call: TRBJ1-6
d_call: TRBD1
clone_size: many
v_call: TRBV5-5
cdr3_nt: TGTGCCAGCAGCTATCCGGGACAGGGGCATTCACCCCTCCACTTT
cdr3_aa: CASSYPGQGHSPLHF

j_call: TRBJ2-4
d_call: TRBD1
clone_size: few
v_call: TRBV20-1
cdr3_nt: TGCAGTGCTAGGATTGACAGGGGGACGGGAACCAAAAACATTCAGTACTTC
cdr3_aa: CSARIDRGTGTKNIQYF

j_call: TRBJ2-5
d_call: .
clone_size: .
v_call: TRBV11-3
cdr3_nt: TGTGCCAGCAGCTACGGCGGGGGACAACAAGAGACCCAGTACTTC
cdr3_aa: CASSYGGGQQETQYF

j_call: TRBJ1-2
d_call: .
clone_size: many
v_call: TRBV4-2
cdr3_nt: TGTGCCAGCAGCCAAGAGGGGGGCAGGAGCTATGGCTACACCTTC
cdr3_aa: CASSQEGGRSYGYTF

j_call: TRBJ2-1
d_call: TRBD2
clone_size: many
v_call: TRBV5-1
cdr3_nt: TGCGCCAGCAGCTTGGAGGGCCCTAGCGGCTCCTACAATGAGCAGTTCTTC
cdr3_aa: CASSLEGPSGSYNEQFF

j_call: TRBJ2-2
d_call: TRBD1
clone_size: many
v_call: TRBV20-1
cdr3_nt: TGCAGTGCTAGTCGCGTAACCGGGACAGGGCGCACCGGGGAGCTGTTTTTT
cdr3_aa: CSASRVTGTGRTGELFF

j_call: TRBJ1-5
d_call: .
clone_size: few
v_call: TRBV12-3/TRBV12-4
cdr3_nt: TGTGCCAGCAGCCCTACTACAGGGTCCAATCAGCCCCAGCATTTT
cdr3_aa: CASSPTTGSNQPQHF

j_call: TRBJ2-7
d_call: .
clone_size: .
v_call: TRBV5-5
cdr3_nt: TGTGCCAGCAGCCAGGGACACCCCATCTACGAGCAGTACTTC
cdr3_aa: CASSQGHPIYEQYF

j_call: TRBJ1-1
d_call: .
clone_size: .
v_call: TRBV27
cdr3_nt: TGTGCCAGCAGTTTAACTAGTCACACTGAAGCTTTCTTT
cdr3_aa: CASSLTSHTEAFF

j_call: TRBJ2-5
d_call: TRBD1
clone_size: .
v_call: TRBV20-1
cdr3_nt: TGCAGTGCTAGAGATGGACAGGGGGCAGCGACCCAGTACTTC
cdr3_aa: CSARDGQGAATQYF

j_call: TRBJ2-1
d_call: .
clone_size: .
v_call: TRBV29-1
cdr3_nt: TGCAGCGTTGACGAGAAAAATGAGCAGTTCTTC
cdr3_aa: CSVDEKNEQFF

j_call: TRBJ2-1
d_call: TRBD1
clone_size: .
v_call: TRBV7-9
cdr3_nt: TGTGCCAGCAGCTGGGGGACAGAACTTTACAATGAGCAGTTCTTC
cdr3_aa: CASSWGTELYNEQFF

j_call: TRBJ2-2
d_call: .
clone_size: .
v_call: TRBV20-1
cdr3_nt: TGCAGTGCTAGAGTTTCGGGGCAGGGGTCAGGGGCGCTTGAATCCGGGGAGCTGTTTTTT
cdr3_aa: CSARVSGQGSGALESGELFF

j_call: TRBJ2-3
d_call: TRBD1
clone_size: many
v_call: TRBV29-1
cdr3_nt: TGCAGCGTTTCCGACAGGGTCACAGATACGCAGTATTTT
cdr3_aa: CSVSDRVTDTQYF

j_call: TRBJ2-3
d_call: .
clone_size: .
v_call: TRBV9
cdr3_nt: TGTGCCAGCAGCGTAGAGATGTTCCCGCCCACAGATACGCAGTATTTT
cdr3_aa: CASSVEMFPPTDTQYF

j_call: TRBJ2-3
d_call: .
clone_size: many
v_call: TRBV29-1
cdr3_nt: TGCAGCGTTGGTCTCAGGTTGGTCGTCACAGATACGCAGTATTTT
cdr3_aa: CSVGLRLVVTDTQYF

j_call: TRBJ2-1
d_call: .
clone_size: few
v_call: TRBV7-2
cdr3_nt: TGTGCCAGCAGCTTAGAGAGGTCCAGGGGGGAGTTCTTC
cdr3_aa: CASSLERSRGEFF

j_call: TRBJ2-3
d_call: .
clone_size: .
v_call: TRBV7-2
cdr3_nt: TGTGCCAGCAGCTTACCGGGACTCCTAACAGATACGCAGTATTTT
cdr3_aa: CASSLPGLLTDTQYF

j_call: TRBJ1-1
d_call: .
clone_size: few
v_call: TRBV29-1
cdr3_nt: TGCAGCGTTGAGTACAGGGTATCTGGGAGGGAAGCTTTCTTT
cdr3_aa: CSVEYRVSGREAFF

j_call: TRBJ2-7
d_call: .
clone_size: many
v_call: TRBV11-1
cdr3_nt: TGTGCCAGCAGCGGGCAACCTCTAAACGAGCAGTACTTC
cdr3_aa: CASSGQPLNEQYF

j_call: TRBJ2-1
d_call: .
clone_size: .
v_call: TRBV4-1
cdr3_nt: TGCGCCAGCAGCAGGGCAAGCTCCTACAATGAGCAGTTCTTC
cdr3_aa: CASSRASSYNEQFF

j_call: TRBJ1-5
d_call: .
clone_size: many
v_call: TRBV2
cdr3_nt: TGTGCCAGCAGTGTGGGGGGGGAAGCCCAGCATTTT
cdr3_aa: CASSVGGEAQHF

j_call: TRBJ1-2
d_call: .
clone_size: .
v_call: TRBV20-1
cdr3_nt: TGCAGTGCTAGAGCGTCGGGCATGGGCTATGGCTACACCTTC
cdr3_aa: CSARASGMGYGYTF

j_call: TRBJ2-1
d_call: .
clone_size: many
v_call: TRBV29-1
cdr3_nt: TGCAGCGTTGGGACCCGAAATGAGCAGTTCTTC
cdr3_aa: CSVGTRNEQFF

j_call: TRBJ1-5
d_call: .
clone_size: .
v_call: TRBV6-5
cdr3_nt: TGTGCCAGCACCGCCGGTCCGGGGGTCAGCAATCAGCCCCAGCATTTT
cdr3_aa: CASTAGPGVSNQPQHF

j_call: TRBJ1-5
d_call: .
clone_size: .
v_call: TRBV20-1
cdr3_nt: TGCAGTGCTAGCAAAACGGGTGGTAATCAGCCCCAGCATTTT
cdr3_aa: CSASKTGGNQPQHF

j_call: TRBJ2-1
d_call: .
clone_size: few
v_call: TRBV4-3
cdr3_nt: TGCGCCAGCAGCCAAGAAGGACAGATCTACAATGAGCAGTTCTTC
cdr3_aa: CASSQEGQIYNEQFF

j_call: TRBJ2-1
d_call: TRBD2
clone_size: .
v_call: TRBV27
cdr3_nt: TGTGCCAGCAGTTTACTCGGGACTAGCGGGGCTTACAATGAGCAGTTCTTC
cdr3_aa: CASSLLGTSGAYNEQFF

j_call: TRBJ2-7
d_call: TRBD1
clone_size: few
v_call: TRBV7-2
cdr3_nt: TGTGCCAGCAGCTTCCATACAGGGGGTAGCTCCTACGAGCAGTACTTC
cdr3_aa: CASSFHTGGSSYEQYF

j_call: TRBJ2-1
d_call: TRBD1
clone_size: .
v_call: TRBV7-3
cdr3_nt: TGTGCCAGCAGCATCCAGACAGGGCCGAAGTTCTTC
cdr3_aa: CASSIQTGPKFF

j_call: TRBJ1-4
d_call: .
clone_size: .
v_call: TRBV7-6
cdr3_nt: TGTGCCAGCTCAAGGAGGGTGGATGAAAAACTGTTTTTT
cdr3_aa: CASSRRVDEKLFF